This entry describes one TCR beta chain. The target antigen is unknown. This entry belongs to a study of T cell responses to AZD1222 COVID-19 vaccine. Second doses that came at about 4 or about 12 weeks were put together. Here immunoSEQ multiplex PCR was the method, and the copy in TCRdb shows in-frame clones only, minus some. The data contain 120,000 or so clones, approximately 82% of them singletons. Findings and limits, study-wide: When two AZD1222 doses had been given, Spike-specific TCR breadth and depth rose. Spike was spanned by vaccine-associated CD4 TCRs, which were dominant at 160-218 and 743-854. Researchers took repertoire samples only after the peak T cell response had come.

The ends were cut back, 5 bases at V and 1 base at J, with 8 bases in the middle. The germline CDR1 and CDR2 sequences are MNHNY and SVGAGI (reference sequence). This CDR3 comprises 13 residues. The chain carries TRBV6-6 and TRBJ1-2; D unresolved. The sequence derives from an adult who received the AZD1222 COVID-19 vaccine. This material consisted of peripheral blood, taken 28 days after the second AZD1222 dose. The CDR3 sequence: CASSTGINYGYTF. The CDR3 DNA sequence: TGTGCCAGCAGTACTGGGATTAACTATGGCTACACCTTC.